Below, one T cell receptor beta chain is given with its context. Trimming removed 6 bases from V and 3 bases from J, with 12 bases in between. Germline assignment: CDR1 LNHDA and CDR2 SQIVND (reference sequence). CDR3 length: 14 residues. Sequenced by immunoSEQ multiplex PCR; TCRdb stores in-frame clones only, minus some. The table includes about 95,000 clones, 65% to 85% detected once. The sample is drawn from a study of blood T cell repertoires in COVID-19. The sample consisted of peripheral blood. This clonotype was obtained from a man at least 80 years old with active or convalescent COVID-19. V is TRBV19 and J is TRBJ1-5; D might be TRBD1 (5 bases). Here the CDR3 reads CASSPQGINQPQHF. DNA of the CDR3: TGTGCCAGTAGCCCTCAGGGAATCAATCAGCCCCAGCATTTT.